A single sample gave rise to the 8 T cell receptor beta chains below, sequenced in a study of blood T cell repertoires in COVID-19. TCRdb's table, derived via immunoSEQ multiplex PCR, lists solely in-frame clones and lacks some. The sample includes about 180,000 clones, approximately 89% of them seen just once. The sequenced sample was PBMCs or T cells enriched from blood (not recorded which). The receptors were sampled from a man aged 40-50 years who had recovered from COVID-19.

The V call is TRBV30, the J call TRBJ1-3, with a tentative D call TRBD1 (6 bases). This CDR3 has 16 amino acids. V was shortened by 7 bases and J by 4 bases, with 23 bases between the two germline ends. CDR1 GTSNPN and CDR2 SVGIG come from the germline V gene (reference sequence). CDR3 loop: CASPPDRQIPGNTIYF. The CDR3 DNA follows: TGTGCCTCACCCCCGGACAGACAAATCCCCGGAAACACCATATATTTT.

This clone occurred a few times. The V and J genes are TRBV27 and TRBJ1-2; 8 bases map to TRBD1. The CDR3 loop spans 13 amino acids. Looked up from germline, CDR1 is MNHEY and CDR2 is SMNVEV (reference sequence). V shed 5 bases and J 6 bases; nucleotides not matched to a gene: 5. DNA of the CDR3: TGTGCCAGCAGTGGACAGGGTCGGGATGGCTACACCTTC. The encoded protein is CASSGQGRDGYTF.

The chain links TRBV7-9 to TRBJ1-2; TRBD1 is a possible D gene (5 bases). Trimming shortened V by 1 base and J by 9 bases, and 9 bases separated the two germline ends. Germline V gives CDR1 SEHNR, CDR2 FQNEAQ (reference sequence). This CDR3 contains 12 residues. CDR3 sequence: CASSLGGLSYTF. DNA for the CDR3: TGTGCCAGCAGCTTAGGGGGCCTGAGCTACACCTTC.

The rearrangement uses TRBV6-6 and TRBJ1-1, with D perhaps TRBD1 (5 bases). The germline V and J ends were trimmed by 2 bases and 3 bases, with 10 bases remaining between them. This CDR3 contains 14 residues. The V gene's germline CDR1 is MNHNY and CDR2 SVGAGI (reference sequence). The CDR3 sequence is CASSYGAGDTEAFF. CDR3 in DNA: TGTGCCAGCAGTTACGGGGCAGGCGACACTGAAGCTTTCTTT.

This chain connects TRBV7-2 to TRBJ1-2; 8 bases match TRBD1. Germline trimming cut 3 bases from V and 7 bases from J; bases unmatched to any gene: 13. Germline V gene sequence: CDR1 SGHTA, CDR2 FQGNSA. The CDR3 runs to 16 residues. The CDR3 region is CASSLDPGRGRGGYTF. The CDR3 nucleotides are TGTGCCAGCAGCTTGGATCCGGGCAGGGGGCGAGGTGGCTACACCTTC. The variable domain in full, with the rest retrieved from reference TRBV7-2 and TRBJ1-2, is GAGVSQSPSNKVTEKGKDVELRCDPISGHTALYWYRQSLGQGLEFLIYFQGNSAPDKSGLPSDRFSAERTGGSVSTLTIQRTQQEDSAVYLCASSLDPGRGRGGYTFGSGTRLTVV.

V gene TRBV7-9 combines with J gene TRBJ2-2; D may match TRBD1 or TRBD2 (5 bases each). This CDR3 is 16 amino acids long. V was cut by 5 bases and J by 4 bases, with 17 bases left in between. The V gene's germline CDR1 is SEHNR and CDR2 FQNEAQ (reference sequence). The CDR3 coding sequence is TGTGCCAGCAGCAGGGGTACGGCCGGAGGCACCGGGGAGCTGTTTTTT. Amino acids: CASSRGTAGGTGELFF.

The chain couples TRBV27 to TRBJ2-6; maybe TRBD2 (5 bases). Germline V gives CDR1 MNHEY, CDR2 SMNVEV (reference sequence). The CDR3 loop spans 16 amino acids. Trimming stripped 6 bases from V and 4 bases from J, with 16 bases between. For the CDR3, the DNA is TGTGCCAGCAGACCGGGATCCCAAGGGGGGGCCAACGTCCTGACTTTC. The encoded protein is CASRPGSQGGANVLTF.

This sequence joins TRBV27 and TRBJ1-1; tentative D call: TRBD1 (5 bases). The CDR3 loop spans 14 amino acids. Trimming shortened V by 8 bases and J by 3 bases, and 16 bases separated the two germline ends. Germline V lookup: CDR1 MNHEY, CDR2 SMNVEV (reference sequence). CDR3 sequence: CASVTQGGDTEAFF. In nucleotides, the CDR3 is TGTGCCAGCGTCACCCAGGGAGGGGACACTGAAGCTTTCTTT.